The 22 T cell receptor beta chains below all came from one sample that was sequenced in a study of blood T cell repertoires in COVID-19. The table came from immunoSEQ multiplex PCR; TCRdb's copy has only in-frame clones and leaves some out. The data show hundreds of thousands of clones, around 89% seen once. The sequenced sample consisted of PBMCs or T cells enriched from blood (not recorded which). The receptor source for this set is a woman aged 60-70 years in a cohort exposed to, infected with or recovered from COVID-19 (not recorded which).

This clone was seen a few times. The chain employs TRBV28 and TRBJ1-5, with D tentatively TRBD1 (5 bases). The V and J ends lost 2 bases and 3 bases respectively, with 29 bases between them. CDR1 and CDR2 (germline): MDHEN, SYDVKM. The CDR3 loop spans 21 amino acids. CDR3 bases: TGTGCCAGCAGTTTAGGTTCTATTCGACGTCTTGTCCGACAGATCAATCAGCCCCAGCATTTT. This sequence encodes CASSLGSIRRLVRQINQPQHF.

This rearrangement joins TRBV11-2 to TRBJ1-1; D perhaps matches TRBD1 (6 bases). This CDR3 is 14 amino acids long. Germline lookup yields CDR1 SGHAT and CDR2 FQNNGV. Trimming cost V 2 bases and J 4 bases, with 11 bases left between them. The CDR3 loop reads CASSLRGGGTEAFF. DNA for the CDR3: TGTGCCAGCAGCTTACGGGGAGGGGGCACTGAAGCTTTCTTT.

The chain links TRBV18 to TRBJ2-7; D might be TRBD2 (6 bases). V dropped 3 bases and J dropped 2 bases, with 11 bases sitting between them. The CDR3 extends over 14 amino acids. Germline values: CDR1 KGHSH, CDR2 LQKENI. Here the CDR3 DNA reads TGTGCCAGCTCACCCCGATGGGGGGCCTACGAGCAGTACTTC. Protein: CASSPRWGAYEQYF. Full variable domain (remainder filled in from reference TRBV18 and TRBJ2-7): NAGVMQNPRHLVRRRGQEARLRCSPMKGHSHVYWYRQLPEEGLKFMVYLQKENIIDESGMPKERFSAEFPKEGPSILRIQQVVRGDSAAYFCASSPRWGAYEQYFGPGTRLTVT.

The chain is built from TRBV29-1 and TRBJ1-1; 9 bases fit TRBD1. Trimming removed 7 bases from V and 8 bases from J; junction bases left unmatched: 8. The CDR3 loop spans 12 amino acids. Germline V lookup: CDR1 SQVTM, CDR2 ANQGSEA. CDR3 in DNA: TGCAGCGGCGCGACAGGGGGGAACGAAGCTTTCTTT. The encoded protein is CSGATGGNEAFF.

The chain uses TRBV30 and TRBJ1-5; no reliable D call. Germline CDR1 is GTSNPN and CDR2 is SVGIG (reference sequence). The CDR3 covers 13 residues. V was cut by 1 base and J by 10 bases, with 14 bases left in between. The CDR3 DNA reads TGTGCCTGGAGTGGGACTTCTTTTTCACCCCAGCATTTT. Its translation is CAWSGTSFSPQHF.

The V call is TRBV2, the J call TRBJ1-1; 10 nucleotides line up with TRBD1. V was clipped by 3 bases and J by 4 bases; unmatched bases: 8. This CDR3 spans 16 amino acids. Germline V gene sequence: CDR1 SNHLY, CDR2 FYNNEI. This CDR3 reads CASSDGGTGAGTEAFF. In DNA form, the CDR3 reads TGTGCCAGCAGTGACGGGGGGACAGGGGCGGGCACTGAAGCTTTCTTT.

V gene TRBV13 combines with J gene TRBJ1-2; tentative D call: TRBD1 (6 bases). This CDR3 has 13 amino acids. Germline CDR1 and CDR2: PRHDT and FYEKMQ (reference sequence). Trimming took 0 bases from V and 5 from J, leaving 7 bases between them. The CDR3 nucleotides read TGTGCCAGCAGCTTAGGGGGGACATATGGCTACACCTTC. Amino acids: CASSLGGTYGYTF.

The rearrangement joins TRBV7-2 to TRBJ2-2; 8 nucleotides line up with TRBD1. Trimming took 5 bases from V and 5 from J; bases not matched to a gene: 7. The germline V gene encodes CDR1 SGHTA and CDR2 FQGNSA. This CDR3 is 15 amino acids long. The CDR3 sequence is CASSIRGRRTGELFF. Here the CDR3 DNA reads TGTGCCAGCAGCATCAGGGGGCGGCGGACCGGGGAGCTGTTTTTT.

The count of this clone is one. The gene calls are TRBV7-6 and TRBJ2-1, with 13 bases identical to TRBD2. This CDR3 is 16 amino acids long. V shed 2 bases and J 7 bases; nucleotides not matched to a gene: 5. Germline CDR1 SGHVS, CDR2 FNYEAQ. CDR3 coding DNA: TGTGCCAGCAGCTTAAGGGGACTAGCGGGAAATAATGAGCAGTTCTTC. It encodes CASSLRGLAGNNEQFF.

The V and J genes are TRBV19 and TRBJ1-2; 9 positions agree with TRBD1. The junction had 10 bases not matched to a gene; V was cut back by 7 bases and J by 4 bases. From germline, CDR1 is LNHDA and CDR2 SQIVND (reference sequence). The CDR3 extends over 15 amino acids. CDR3 in amino acids: CASKADRGEIYGYTF. CDR3 DNA: TGTGCCAGTAAGGCGGACAGGGGAGAAATCTATGGCTACACCTTC.

The gene calls are TRBV28 and TRBJ2-1; TRBD1 aligns across 8 bases. This CDR3 spans 15 amino acids. Germline CDR1 is MDHEN and CDR2 is SYDVKM. V lost 6 bases to trimming and J lost 0 bases; unmatched junction nucleotides: 4. CDR3 sequence: CASSNTGGSYNEQFF. CDR3 nucleotides: TGTGCCAGCAGCAATACAGGGGGCTCCTACAATGAGCAGTTCTTC.

This chain links TRBV29-1 with TRBJ2-7, with no clear D. The germline V gene encodes CDR1 SQVTM and CDR2 ANQGSEA. V dropped 4 bases and J dropped 1 base, with 8 bases sitting between them. This CDR3 spans 12 amino acids. Written as DNA, the CDR3 is TGCAGCGTTGGGGCAGATTCCTACGAGCAGTACTTC. The encoded protein is CSVGADSYEQYF.

This clone was observed a single time. This chain joins TRBV6-7 and TRBJ2-7; possibly TRBD1 for D (8 bases). TRBV6-7 belongs to the ORF category, with a function that is uncertain. Trimming cost V 0 bases and J 3 bases, with 15 bases left between them. This CDR3 spans 16 amino acids. This CDR3 reads CASSYSDREGVYEQYF. In nucleotides, the CDR3 is TGTGCCAGCAGTTACTCGGACAGGGAGGGGGTCTACGAGCAGTACTTC.

The genes are TRBV4-3 and TRBJ2-1, with a weak D call TRBD1 (5 bases). The germline gives CDR1 LGHNA, CDR2 YSLEER. The V end lost 0 bases, the J end lost 3 bases, and 12 bases lay between the germline ends. CDR3 length: 16 amino acids. The CDR3 DNA reads TGCGCCAGCAGCCAAGATTGGAGCAGGGACTACAATGAGCAGTTCTTC. Its protein product is CASSQDWSRDYNEQFF.

The CDR3 loop reads CASSYGTGVGKLFF. The CDR3 coding sequence is TGTGCCAGCAGTTACGGGACAGGGGTTGGAAAACTGTTTTTT. The chain couples TRBV6-6 to TRBJ1-4, with 10 positions matching TRBD1. The V and J ends lost 2 bases and 10 bases, in that order; junction bases with no gene match: 4. The CDR3 has 14 residues. CDR1 and CDR2 from the germline V gene are MNHNY and SVGAGI (reference sequence).

This clone has just one count. As DNA, the CDR3 is TGCGCCAGCAGCCAAGATCTTAGAGCATCTAGCGGGCTCCCCCTTTACAATGAGCAGTTCTTC. Translating it yields CASSQDLRASSGLPLYNEQFF. The rearrangement links TRBV4-1 to TRBJ2-1; 8 bases fit TRBD2. V dropped 0 bases and J dropped 4; count of bases not matched to a gene: 20. The CDR3 sequence is 21 residues long. CDR1 is MGHRA, CDR2 YSYEKL, per germline.

V and J are TRBV11-2 and TRBJ1-1; D call uncertain. This CDR3 region has 16 residues. The ends were cut back, 5 bases at V and 0 bases at J, with 16 bases in the middle. CDR1 and CDR2 from the germline V gene are SGHAT and FQNNGV. The CDR3 here is CASSAGLRVMNTEAFF. In nucleotides, the CDR3 is TGTGCCAGCAGCGCTGGCCTCCGGGTTATGAACACTGAAGCTTTCTTT.

The chain employs TRBV7-3 and TRBJ1-5, with TRBD1 as a possible D gene (5 bases). Trimming stripped 1 base from V and 7 bases from J, with 8 bases between. This CDR3 contains 13 residues. Germline-derived CDR1 and CDR2 are SGHTA and FQGTGA. The CDR3 coding sequence is TGTGCCAGCAGCTTAAGTGGGGGGCAGCCCCAGCATTTT. It translates to CASSLSGGQPQHF.

The chain employs TRBV7-8 and TRBJ1-2; D ambiguous. V lost 5 bases, J lost 7 bases, and 20 bases lay in between. The CDR3 has 15 residues. In germline, CDR1 is SGHVS, CDR2 FQNEAQ. CDR3 protein: CASSEDNTPSSGYTF. For the CDR3, the DNA is TGTGCCAGCAGCGAGGATAATACACCCTCGTCTGGCTACACCTTC.

V is TRBV15 and J is TRBJ1-1; tentative D call: TRBD1 (6 bases). CDR1 is LNHNV, CDR2 YYDKDF, per germline (reference sequence). This CDR3 contains 19 residues. Trimming took 2 bases from V and 3 from J, leaving 25 bases between them. Here the CDR3 DNA reads TGTGCCACCAGCAGATCGTACCGGGACACTCTCCCAGGGGACACTGAAGCTTTCTTT. Residues: CATSRSYRDTLPGDTEAFF.

The chain recombines TRBV28 with TRBJ1-2, with 9 positions matching TRBD1. After removal of 5 bases from V and 7 bases from J, the junction contained 5 bases not matched to a gene. Germline CDR1 and CDR2: MDHEN and SYDVKM. The CDR3 length is 13 residues. The CDR3 loop is CASSTGGAGGYTF. CDR3 bases: TGTGCCAGCAGTACAGGGGGCGCGGGTGGCTACACCTTC.

The genes are TRBV12-3 or TRBV12-4 and TRBJ2-7; D perhaps matches TRBD1 (5 bases). V was cut by 11 bases and J by 2 bases, with 16 bases left in between. The CDR3 runs 13 residues. CDR3 residues: CASKQDPTYEQYF. As DNA, the CDR3 is TGTGCCTCTAAACAGGATCCAACCTACGAGCAGTACTTC.